This T cell receptor beta chain originates from a study of blood T cells in healthy people across ages. As to this clonotype: An end of the junction does not agree with germline; a read error may underlie this.

The second PCR ran about 6 to 12 cycles with a sample-barcoded 5' primer and J-beta primers. TCRdb called the 5' RACE reads again in MiXCR, with one record for every CDR3 protein. Among some 1.8 million distinct CDR3 sequences listed, roughly two fifths were seen once. Germline CDR1 DFQATT, CDR2 SNEGSKA (reference sequence). The CDR3 covers 15 residues. The chain joins TRBV20-1 to TRBJ1-2, with 9 positions matching TRBD1. The clonotype comes from a human donor in good health. The specimen sequenced was blood. In nucleotides, the CDR3 is TGCAGTACTAGAGACCCGACAGGGGGGGACTATGGCTACACCTTC. Encoded protein: CSTRDPTGGDYGYTF.